The 20 T cell receptor beta chains listed next were all sequenced from one sample in a study of blood T cell repertoires in COVID-19 (dated by TCRdb to the early 2020s). The protocol used for the library was the immunoSEQ multiplex PCR assay. TCRdb's version of the immuneACCESS table is confined to in-frame rearrangements and falls short of the full clone set. An unresolved V gene accounts for under half of the shortfall where checked; the remainder is of unknown origin. A total of about 140,000 clones appear in this sample, 77% of them only once. The ten largest make up roughly 9% of the sample. The sequencing input was peripheral blood. The origin of the receptors is a woman in her forties or fifties with active or convalescent COVID-19.

Only a few counts were recorded for this clone. The chain is built from TRBV9 and TRBJ1-5, with TRBD1 as a possible D gene (6 bases). Germline V gene data show CDR1 as SGDLS and CDR2 as YYNGEE. There are 14 residues in the CDR3. V was shortened by 3 bases and J by 4 bases, with 11 bases between the two germline ends. CDR3 region: CASSDGQKNQPQHF. The CDR3 DNA is TGTGCCAGCAGCGACGGACAGAAAAATCAGCCCCAGCATTTT.

The table lists this clone with many counts. The rearrangement links TRBV5-1 to TRBJ2-7; 8 bases map to TRBD1. After removal of 5 bases from V and 5 bases from J, the junction contained 6 bases not matched to a gene. The CDR3 runs 13 residues. The V gene's germline CDR1 is SGHRS and CDR2 YFSETQ. The CDR3 DNA reads TGCGCCAGCAGTGGAGGACAGGGTAACGAGCAGTACTTC. This sequence encodes CASSGGQGNEQYF.

A few counts support this clone. The chain combines TRBV5-1 with TRBJ2-5; no reliable D call. With 0 bases removed from V and 4 bases from J, the gap between germline ends came to 7 bases. The CDR3 extends over 13 amino acids. Germline-derived CDR1 and CDR2 are SGHRS and YFSETQ. The CDR3 region is CASSLALGETQYF. Here the CDR3 DNA reads TGCGCCAGCAGCTTGGCTCTAGGAGAGACCCAGTACTTC.

V usage is TRBV16 and J usage is TRBJ1-6; TRBD1 is a possible D gene (6 bases). V lost 4 bases and J 5 bases, leaving 15 bases between the germline ends. The CDR3 totals 16 residues. The germline V gene encodes CDR1 KGHSY and CDR2 FQNENV. CDR3 DNA sequence: TGTGCCAGCAGCCGGGTCAGGGGCCAGAATAATTCACCCCTCCACTTT. Amino acids: CASSRVRGQNNSPLHF. Full variable domain (rest looked up from reference TRBV16 and TRBJ1-6): GEEVAQTPKHLVRGEGQKAKLYCAPIKGHSYVFWYQQVLKNEFKFLISFQNENVFDETGMPKERFSAKCLPNSPCSLEIQATKLEDSAVYFCASSRVRGQNNSPLHFGNGTRLTVT.

This clone was seen a few times. The chain recombines TRBV15 with TRBJ2-7; D gene unclear. The CDR3 totals 13 residues. The germline V and J ends were trimmed by 0 bases and 9 bases, with 12 bases remaining between them. Germline V lookup: CDR1 LNHNV, CDR2 YYDKDF (reference sequence). The CDR3 region is CATSRDRATVQYF. As DNA, the CDR3 is TGTGCCACCAGCAGAGATCGCGCCACCGTGCAGTACTTC.

This rearrangement joins TRBV7-3 to TRBJ1-1; no clear D. The CDR3 length is 14 residues. V was shortened by 1 base and J by 7 bases, with 13 bases between the two germline ends. CDR1 is SGHTA, CDR2 FQGTGA, per germline. The CDR3 DNA sequence: TGTGCCAGCAGCTTAAACCAAAATTCGGTTGAAGCTTTCTTT. Amino acid sequence: CASSLNQNSVEAFF.

V gene TRBV6-2 or TRBV6-3 combines with J gene TRBJ2-2; tentative D call: TRBD2 (6 bases). Per the germline V gene, CDR1 is MNHEY and CDR2 is SVGEGT. The CDR3 is 17 amino acids. The V end was cut by 0 bases, the J end by 1 base, with 12 bases between. The CDR3 reads CASSYSGLARNTGELFF. As DNA, the CDR3 is TGTGCCAGCAGTTACTCGGGCCTAGCGCGGAACACCGGGGAGCTGTTTTTT.

The CDR3 here is CASSPGRGAYGYTF. CDR3 DNA sequence: TGTGCCAGCAGCCCCGGCCGGGGGGCCTATGGCTACACCTTC. This rearrangement joins TRBV4-2 to TRBJ1-2; D is perhaps TRBD1 (6 bases). CDR1 and CDR2 from the germline V gene are LGHNA and YNFKEQ. This CDR3 contains 14 residues. Trimming took off 4 bases at V and 4 bases at J, with 13 bases between the two ends.

The rearrangement uses TRBV7-8 and TRBJ2-2; 7 bases match TRBD1. Trimming took 6 bases from V and 0 from J; bases not matched to a gene: 13. The CDR3 spans 18 residues. Germline V gene data show CDR1 as SGHVS and CDR2 as FQNEAQ. CDR3 in amino acids: CASRLTGPLLANTGELFF. In DNA, the CDR3 is TGTGCCAGCAGGTTGACAGGGCCTCTCCTCGCGAACACCGGGGAGCTGTTTTTT.

The genes are TRBV6-5 and TRBJ2-1; tentative D call: TRBD1 (6 bases). V gave up 8 bases and J gave up 2 bases, with 16 bases separating them. Germline-derived CDR1 and CDR2 are MNHEY and SVGAGI. This CDR3 region has 15 residues. The DNA of the CDR3 is TGTGCCAGCGCAAGGAGCAGGGGACCCTACAATGAGCAGTTCTTC. Encoded protein: CASARSRGPYNEQFF.

About this clone: Its ends do not fully match the called genes, so a read error is possible. The chain links TRBV19 to TRBJ1-2, with D unclear. The CDR3 sequence is 13 residues long. The germline gives CDR1 LNHDA, CDR2 SQIVND (reference sequence). This CDR3 reads CASSIVGAYDYTF. In nucleotides, the CDR3 is TGTGCCAGTAGTATAGTAGGAGCGTATGACTACACCTTC.

This chain joins TRBV29-1 and TRBJ1-2, with D possibly being TRBD1 (5 bases). Looked up from germline, CDR1 is SQVTM and CDR2 is ANQGSEA. The CDR3 is made up of 11 amino acids. Written as DNA, the CDR3 is TGCACCGGGTGGGGCCTTTGGGGCTACACCTTC. Protein product: CTGWGLWGYTF.

The chain carries TRBV5-8 and TRBJ1-4; 7 nucleotides agree with TRBD1. V lost 1 base to trimming and J lost 3 bases; unmatched junction nucleotides: 6. This CDR3 spans 16 amino acids. Germline V gene data show CDR1 as SGHTS and CDR2 as YDEGEE. Written as DNA, the CDR3 is TGTGCCAGCAGCTTGAGGCAGGGGGAGGCTAATGAAAAACTGTTTTTT. Translated, it gives CASSLRQGEANEKLFF.

CDR3 bases: TGCGCCAGCAGCTCCAGACTAGCTGGTACCGGGGAGCTGTTTTTT. It encodes CASSSRLAGTGELFF. The chain couples TRBV4-3 to TRBJ2-2; 7 positions agree with TRBD2. V was pared by 5 bases and J by 5 bases, with 8 bases of the junction left unmatched. Per the germline V gene, CDR1 is LGHNA and CDR2 is YSLEER. The CDR3 contains 15 residues.

The V call is TRBV18, the J call TRBJ1-1; D ambiguous. CDR3 length: 18 amino acids. The V gene lost 0 bases and the J gene lost 0 bases, with 17 bases spanning the gap. Germline CDR1 and CDR2: KGHSH and LQKENI. DNA of the CDR3: TGTGCCAGCTCACCACCCGTTAGAGGCGGTCATATGAACACTGAAGCTTTCTTT. It is translated as CASSPPVRGGHMNTEAFF.

The V gene is TRBV18, the J gene TRBJ2-1; 9 nucleotides align to TRBD1. This CDR3 comprises 14 residues. Per the germline V gene, CDR1 is KGHSH and CDR2 is LQKENI. V shed 3 bases and J 8 bases; nucleotides not matched to a gene: 5. CDR3 in amino acids: CASSPGQGMHEQFF. CDR3 sequence (DNA): TGTGCCAGCTCACCGGGACAGGGAATGCATGAGCAGTTCTTC.

This clone showed up just once. This chain links TRBV7-9 with TRBJ2-7; TRBD2 matches at 8 bases. V trimming: 2 bases; J trimming: 4 bases; junction bases outside the gene matches: 10. Germline CDR1 SEHNR, CDR2 FQNEAQ (reference sequence). The CDR3 is made up of 16 amino acids. Written as DNA, the CDR3 is TGTGCCAGCAGCTTACGGTCGGGAGGGCTCCCTTACGAGCAGTACTTC. Encoded protein: CASSLRSGGLPYEQYF.

The chain has TRBV5-4 and TRBJ2-2, with 10 bases fitting TRBD2. The CDR3 spans 14 residues. V lost 4 bases and J lost 7; bases outside the gene matches: 4. Germline V lookup: CDR1 SGHNT, CDR2 YYREEE (reference sequence). CDR3 DNA: TGTGCCAGCAGCGCCCGGACTAGCGGCGGGGAGCTGTTTTTT. As protein: CASSARTSGGELFF.

The CDR3 DNA sequence: TGTGCCAGCAGCGGGGGACAGGCGATTTACAATGAGCAGTTCTTC. This translates into CASSGGQAIYNEQFF. The genes are TRBV2 and TRBJ2-1; TRBD1 matches 8 bases. In germline, CDR1 is SNHLY, CDR2 FYNNEI. This CDR3 comprises 15 residues. Trimming at V came to 6 bases and at J to 4 bases, leaving 8 bases not matched to a gene.

This chain joins TRBV3-1 (or the pseudogene TRBV3-2) and TRBJ1-2; unclear D gene. CDR1 and CDR2 from the germline V gene are LGHDT and YNNKEL (reference sequence). The CDR3 sequence is 13 residues long. Trimming shortened V by 4 bases and J by 7 bases, and 13 bases separated the two germline ends. This chain's CDR3 is CASSRPTHIGYTF. DNA of the CDR3: TGTGCCAGCAGCCGTCCGACTCACATTGGCTACACCTTC.